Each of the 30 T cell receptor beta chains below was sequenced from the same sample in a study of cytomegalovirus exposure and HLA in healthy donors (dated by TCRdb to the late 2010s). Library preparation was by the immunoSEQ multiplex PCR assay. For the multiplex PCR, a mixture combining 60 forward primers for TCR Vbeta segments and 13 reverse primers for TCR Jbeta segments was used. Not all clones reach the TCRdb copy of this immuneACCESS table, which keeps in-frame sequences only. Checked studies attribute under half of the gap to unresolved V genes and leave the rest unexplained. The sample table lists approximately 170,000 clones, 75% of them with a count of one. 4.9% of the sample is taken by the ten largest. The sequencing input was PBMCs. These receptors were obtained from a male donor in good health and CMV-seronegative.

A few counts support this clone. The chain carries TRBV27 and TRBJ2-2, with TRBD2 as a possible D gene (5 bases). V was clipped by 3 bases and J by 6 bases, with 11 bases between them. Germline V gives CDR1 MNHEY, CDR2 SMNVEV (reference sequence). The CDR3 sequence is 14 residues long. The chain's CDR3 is CASSFLASSGELFF. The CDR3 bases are TGTGCCAGCAGTTTCCTAGCTTCATCCGGGGAGCTGTTTTTT.

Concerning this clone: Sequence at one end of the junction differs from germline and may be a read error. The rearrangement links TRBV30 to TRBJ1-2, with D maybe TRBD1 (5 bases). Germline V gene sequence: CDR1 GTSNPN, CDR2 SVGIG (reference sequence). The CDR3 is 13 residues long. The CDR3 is CAWTGTGYYGYTF. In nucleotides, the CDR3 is TGTGCCTGGACCGGAACAGGTTACTACGGCTACACCTTC.

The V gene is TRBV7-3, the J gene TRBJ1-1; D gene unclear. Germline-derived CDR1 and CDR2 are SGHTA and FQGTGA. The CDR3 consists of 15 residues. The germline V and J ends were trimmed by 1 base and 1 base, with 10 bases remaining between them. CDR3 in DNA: TGTGCCAGCAGCTTAATTGGTGTGAGGAACACTGAAGCTTTCTTT. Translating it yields CASSLIGVRNTEAFF.

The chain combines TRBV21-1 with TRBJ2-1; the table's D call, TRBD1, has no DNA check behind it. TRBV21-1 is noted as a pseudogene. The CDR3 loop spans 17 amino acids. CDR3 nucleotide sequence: TGTGCCAGCAGCTCTCCTCCTGGCCCCCCATCCTACAATGAGCAGTTCTTC. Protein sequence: CASSSPPGPPSYNEQFF.

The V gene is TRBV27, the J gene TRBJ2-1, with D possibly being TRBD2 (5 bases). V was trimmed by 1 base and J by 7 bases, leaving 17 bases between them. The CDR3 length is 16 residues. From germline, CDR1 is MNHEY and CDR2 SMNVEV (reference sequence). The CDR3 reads CASSLFIGLLGNEQFF. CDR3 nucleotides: TGTGCCAGCAGTTTATTCATCGGACTCTTGGGAAATGAGCAGTTCTTC.

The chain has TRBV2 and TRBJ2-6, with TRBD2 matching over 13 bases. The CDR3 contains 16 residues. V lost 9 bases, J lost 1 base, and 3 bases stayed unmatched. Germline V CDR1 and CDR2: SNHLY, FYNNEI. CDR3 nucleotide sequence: TGTGCCAGTTCGGGACTAGCGGGGTCTGGGGCCAACGTCCTGACTTTC. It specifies CASSGLAGSGANVLTF. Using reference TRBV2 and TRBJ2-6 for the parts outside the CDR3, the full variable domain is EPEVTQTPSHQVTQMGQEVILRCVPISNHLYFYWYRQILGQKVEFLVSFYNNEISEKSEIFDDQFSVERPDGSNFTLKIRSTKLEDSAMYFCASSGLAGSGANVLTFGAGSRLTVL.

DNA for the CDR3: TGTGCCAGCAGGTCTGAACAGGGTGGGAATTCACCCCTCCACTTT. Translating it yields CASRSEQGGNSPLHF. The rearrangement uses TRBV7-8 and TRBJ1-6; a possible D gene is TRBD1 (6 bases). Trimming shortened V by 6 bases and J by 7 bases, and 16 bases separated the two germline ends. Germline V gene lookup returns CDR1 SGHVS and CDR2 FQNEAQ. CDR3 length equals 15 residues.

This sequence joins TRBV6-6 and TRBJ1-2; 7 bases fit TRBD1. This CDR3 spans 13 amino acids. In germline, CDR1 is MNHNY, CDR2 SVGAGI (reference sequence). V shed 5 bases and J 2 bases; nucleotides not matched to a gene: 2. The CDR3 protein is CASSLQGNYGYTF. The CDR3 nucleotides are TGTGCCAGCAGTCTACAGGGGAACTATGGCTACACCTTC.

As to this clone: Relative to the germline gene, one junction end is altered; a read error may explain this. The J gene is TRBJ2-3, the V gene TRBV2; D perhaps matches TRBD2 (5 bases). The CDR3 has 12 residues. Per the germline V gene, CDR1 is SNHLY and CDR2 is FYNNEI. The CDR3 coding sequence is TGTGCCGGCAGTGTCGGGGCAGATACGCAGTATTTT. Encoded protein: CAGSVGADTQYF.

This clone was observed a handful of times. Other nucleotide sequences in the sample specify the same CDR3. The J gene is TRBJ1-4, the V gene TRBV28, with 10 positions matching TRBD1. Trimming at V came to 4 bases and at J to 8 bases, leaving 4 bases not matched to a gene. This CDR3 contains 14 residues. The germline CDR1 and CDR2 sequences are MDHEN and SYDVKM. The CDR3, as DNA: TGTGCCAGCAGTTCAGGACAGGGGGGGGAAAAACTGTTTTTT. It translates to CASSSGQGGEKLFF.

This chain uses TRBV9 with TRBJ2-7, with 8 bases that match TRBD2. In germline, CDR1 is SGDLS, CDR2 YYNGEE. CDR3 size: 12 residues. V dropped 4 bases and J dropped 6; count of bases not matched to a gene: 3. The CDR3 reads CASSPLAGEQYF. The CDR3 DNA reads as TGTGCCAGCAGCCCGCTAGCGGGCGAGCAGTACTTC. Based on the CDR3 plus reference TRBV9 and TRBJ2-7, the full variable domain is DSGVTQTPKHLITATGQRVTLRCSPRSGDLSVYWYQQSLDQGLQFLIQYYNGEERAKGNILERFSAQQFPDLHSELNLSSLELGDSALYFCASSPLAGEQYFGPGTRLTVT.

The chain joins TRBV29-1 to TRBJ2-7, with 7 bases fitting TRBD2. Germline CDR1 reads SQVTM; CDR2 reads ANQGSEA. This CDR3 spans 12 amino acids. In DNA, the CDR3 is TGCAGAGGACGGGGGGACCCCTACGAGCAGTACTTC. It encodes CRGRGDPYEQYF.

CDR3 amino acids: CASSQSRNTEAFF. The CDR3 DNA reads as TGTGCCAGCAGCCAGTCCAGAAACACTGAAGCTTTCTTT. The chain uses TRBV14 and TRBJ1-1; D not resolved. The V end was cut by 3 bases, the J end by 2 bases, with 7 bases between. This CDR3 region has 13 residues. Per germline, CDR1 SGHDN and CDR2 FVKESK.

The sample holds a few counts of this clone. The CDR3 DNA sequence: TGCGCCAGCAGCTTGGGCCAAACAGCGGGTGGGCAGTTCTTC. It is translated as CASSLGQTAGGQFF. The rearrangement links TRBV5-1 to TRBJ2-1; perhaps TRBD2 as D (6 bases). The V end was cut by 0 bases, the J end by 12 bases, with 16 bases between. Germline V lookup: CDR1 SGHRS, CDR2 YFSETQ. This CDR3 spans 14 amino acids.

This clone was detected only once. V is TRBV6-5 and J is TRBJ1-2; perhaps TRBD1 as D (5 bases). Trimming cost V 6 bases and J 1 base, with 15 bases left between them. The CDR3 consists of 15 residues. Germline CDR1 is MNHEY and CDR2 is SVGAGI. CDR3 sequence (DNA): TGTGCCAGCAGAAGACCGGCACAGGATAACTATGGCTACACCTTC. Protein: CASRRPAQDNYGYTF.

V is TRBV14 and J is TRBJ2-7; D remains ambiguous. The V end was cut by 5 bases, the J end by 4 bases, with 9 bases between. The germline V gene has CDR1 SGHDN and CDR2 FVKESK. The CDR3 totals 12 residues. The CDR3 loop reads CASSKTLYEQYF. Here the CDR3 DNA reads TGTGCCAGCAGCAAAACGCTATACGAGCAGTACTTC.

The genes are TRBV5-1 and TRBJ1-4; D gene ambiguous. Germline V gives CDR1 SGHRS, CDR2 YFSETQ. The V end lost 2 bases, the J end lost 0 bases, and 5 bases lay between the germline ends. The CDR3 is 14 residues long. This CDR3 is CASSLYATNEKLFF. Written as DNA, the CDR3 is TGCGCCAGCAGCTTATATGCAACTAATGAAAAACTGTTTTTT. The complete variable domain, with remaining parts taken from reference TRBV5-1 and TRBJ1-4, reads KAGVTQTPRYLIKTRGQQVTLSCSPISGHRSVSWYQQTPGQGLQFLFEYFSETQRNKGNFPGRFSGRQFSNSRSEMNVSTLELGDSALYLCASSLYATNEKLFFGSGTQLSVL.

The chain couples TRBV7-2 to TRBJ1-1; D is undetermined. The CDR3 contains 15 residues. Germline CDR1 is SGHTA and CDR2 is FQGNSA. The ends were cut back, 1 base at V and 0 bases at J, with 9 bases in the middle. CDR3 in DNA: TGTGCCAGCAGCTTAGTCAACACTATGAACACTGAAGCTTTCTTT. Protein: CASSLVNTMNTEAFF.

DNA of the CDR3: TGTGCCAGCATGACAGGGCTTGGTGAAAAACTGTTTTTT. Protein product: CASMTGLGEKLFF. V and J are TRBV27 and TRBJ1-4; 7 positions agree with TRBD1. Per the germline V gene, CDR1 is MNHEY and CDR2 is SMNVEV (reference sequence). This CDR3 has 13 residues. The V and J ends lost 7 bases and 7 bases, in that order; junction bases with no gene match: 6.

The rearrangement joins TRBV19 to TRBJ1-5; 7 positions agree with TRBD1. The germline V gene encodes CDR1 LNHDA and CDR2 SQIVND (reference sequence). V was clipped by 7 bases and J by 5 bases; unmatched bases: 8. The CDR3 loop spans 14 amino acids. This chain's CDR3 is CASKTGVGYQPQHF. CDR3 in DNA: TGTGCCAGTAAAACAGGGGTGGGTTATCAGCCCCAGCATTTT.

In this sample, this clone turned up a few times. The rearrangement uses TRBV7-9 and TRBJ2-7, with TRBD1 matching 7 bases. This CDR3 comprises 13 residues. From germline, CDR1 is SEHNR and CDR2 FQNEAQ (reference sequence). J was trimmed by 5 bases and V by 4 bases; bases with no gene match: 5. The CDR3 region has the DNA TGTGCCAGCAGCTCCAGGGACAGAAACGAGCAGTACTTC. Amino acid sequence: CASSSRDRNEQYF. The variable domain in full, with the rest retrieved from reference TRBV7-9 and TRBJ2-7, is DTGVSQNPRHKITKRGQNVTFRCDPISEHNRLYWYRQTLGQGPEFLTYFQNEAQLEKSRLLSDRFSAERPKGSFSTLEIQRTEQGDSAMYLCASSSRDRNEQYFGPGTRLTVT.

CDR3 sequence: CASSLGLDTQYF. The CDR3 DNA reads TGTGCCAGCAGCTTAGGTCTAGATACGCAGTATTTT. The V call is TRBV7-8, the J call TRBJ2-3; D ambiguous. The CDR3 consists of 12 residues. Trimming cost V 1 base and J 5 bases, with 4 bases left between them. The V gene's germline CDR1 is SGHVS and CDR2 FQNEAQ. Looking up the rest from reference TRBV7-8 and TRBJ2-3 gives the full variable domain: GAGVSQSPRYKVAKRGQDVALRCDPISGHVSLFWYQQALGQGPEFLTYFQNEAQLDKSGLPSDRFFAERPEGSVSTLKIQRTQQEDSAVYLCASSLGLDTQYFGPGTRLTVL.

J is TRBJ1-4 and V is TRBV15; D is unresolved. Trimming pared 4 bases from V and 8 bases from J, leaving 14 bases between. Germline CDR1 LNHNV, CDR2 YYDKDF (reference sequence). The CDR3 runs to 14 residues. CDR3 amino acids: CATSMEREYEKLFF. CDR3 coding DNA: TGTGCCACCAGCATGGAGCGGGAATACGAAAAACTGTTTTTT.

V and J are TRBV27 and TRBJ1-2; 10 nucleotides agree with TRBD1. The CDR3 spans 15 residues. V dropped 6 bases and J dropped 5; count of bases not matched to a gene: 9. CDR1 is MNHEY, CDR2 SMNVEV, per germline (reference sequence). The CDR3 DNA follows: TGTGCCAGCAGAGAAAGGGACAGGGGAAGGTATGGCTACACCTTC. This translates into CASRERDRGRYGYTF.

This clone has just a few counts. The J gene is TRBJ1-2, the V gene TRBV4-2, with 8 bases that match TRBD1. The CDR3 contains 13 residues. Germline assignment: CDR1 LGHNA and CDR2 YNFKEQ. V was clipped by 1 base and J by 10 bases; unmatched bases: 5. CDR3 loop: CASSQAGQGLYTF. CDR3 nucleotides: TGTGCCAGCAGCCAAGCCGGACAGGGACTCTACACCTTC.

The CDR3 DNA follows: TGTGCCAGCAGTGAAGCGGGCTCATCGGTCACGCAGTATTTT. Translated, it gives CASSEAGSSVTQYF. The V and J genes are TRBV6-1 and TRBJ2-3, with D hard to call. The germline V gene has CDR1 MNHNS and CDR2 SASEGT. Trimming stripped 0 bases from V and 9 bases from J, with 13 bases between. The CDR3 has 14 residues.

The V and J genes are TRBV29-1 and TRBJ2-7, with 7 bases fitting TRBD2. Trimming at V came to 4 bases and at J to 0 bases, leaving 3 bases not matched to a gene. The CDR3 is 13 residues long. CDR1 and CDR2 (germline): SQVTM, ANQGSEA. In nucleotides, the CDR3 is TGCAGCGTTGGAAGGACTAGCTCCTACGAGCAGTACTTC. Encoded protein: CSVGRTSSYEQYF.

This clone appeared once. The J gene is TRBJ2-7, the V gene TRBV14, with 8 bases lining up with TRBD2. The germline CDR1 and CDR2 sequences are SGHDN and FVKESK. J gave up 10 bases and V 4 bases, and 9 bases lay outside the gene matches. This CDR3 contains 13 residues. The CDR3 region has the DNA TGTGCCAGCAGCCCCGGGGGGGCTGGCCGTCAGTACTTC. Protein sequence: CASSPGGAGRQYF.

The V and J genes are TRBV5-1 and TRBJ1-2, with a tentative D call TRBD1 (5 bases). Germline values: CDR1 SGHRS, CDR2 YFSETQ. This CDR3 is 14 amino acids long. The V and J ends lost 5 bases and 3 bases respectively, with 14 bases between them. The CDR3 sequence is CASSRDSGDYGYTF. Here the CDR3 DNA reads TGCGCCAGCAGTAGGGACTCTGGAGACTATGGCTACACCTTC.

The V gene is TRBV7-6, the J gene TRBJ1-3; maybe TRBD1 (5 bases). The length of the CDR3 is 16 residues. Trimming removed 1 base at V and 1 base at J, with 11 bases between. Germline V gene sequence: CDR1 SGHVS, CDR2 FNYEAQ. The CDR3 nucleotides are TGTGCCAGCAGCTTAGTAGTGGGGGGATCTGGAAACACCATATATTTT. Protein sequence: CASSLVVGGSGNTIYF.